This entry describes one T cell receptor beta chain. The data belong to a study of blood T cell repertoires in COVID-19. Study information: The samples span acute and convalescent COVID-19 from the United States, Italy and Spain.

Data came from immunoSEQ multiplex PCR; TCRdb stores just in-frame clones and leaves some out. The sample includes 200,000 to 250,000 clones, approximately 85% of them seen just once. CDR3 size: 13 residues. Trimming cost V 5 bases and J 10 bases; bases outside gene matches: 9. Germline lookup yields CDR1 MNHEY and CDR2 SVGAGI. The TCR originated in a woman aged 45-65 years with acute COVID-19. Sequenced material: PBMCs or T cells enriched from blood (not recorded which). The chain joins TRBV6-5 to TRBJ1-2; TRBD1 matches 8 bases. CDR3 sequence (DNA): TGTGCCAGCAGTAGGGACAGGTCCGAGGTCTACACCTTC. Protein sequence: CASSRDRSEVYTF.